This TCR beta chain was captured by sequencing in a study of OX40 agonist ivuxolimab in advanced cancers. About the research overall: The diagnoses of dose-escalation patients were hepatocellular carcinoma, melanoma, renal cell or head and neck cancer. Of mixed ages from about 20 to 90 and averaging about 65 years, the group was roughly 83% male.

Using immunoSEQ multiplex PCR, the repertoire was profiled, and TCRdb retains in-frame clones only, with some absent. The sample includes around 77,000 clones, approximately 90% of them seen just once. Details on this clone: Its target is unknown.

General study results and limits: Researchers report that CD8+ T cells had, on average, more expanded clones than CD4+. Among the lowest levels of clonal expansion were found in partial responders at 0.1-3.0 mg/kg.

Sequencing used CD4+ or CD8+ T cells sorted from blood, obtained in a trial of the OX40 agonist ivuxolimab. This clonotype was obtained from an adult with an advanced solid tumor such as melanoma, head and neck, liver or kidney cancer.

The CDR3 nucleotides read TGTGCCAGTAGTATCCCAGGCGGGAATTCACCCCTCCACTTT. Translation gives CASSIPGGNSPLHF. The chain links TRBV19 to TRBJ1-6; D is undetermined. The CDR3 extends over 14 amino acids. In germline, CDR1 is LNHDA, CDR2 SQIVND (reference sequence). The V and J ends lost 3 bases and 7 bases respectively, with 10 bases between them.